Presented here are 17 T cell receptor beta chains from one specimen sequenced in a study of follicular helper T cells after annual influenza vaccination. The method was immunoSEQ multiplex PCR; TCRdb's version includes in-frame clones alone and lacks a portion of them. The sample shows some 8,200 clones, approximately 85% of them seen only once. Documented time point: 2014-2015 season, pre-vaccination. The specimen was CXCR5+ CD38- circulating T follicular helper cells from blood, collected on the day of influenza vaccination. Subset denoted: circulating Tfh, non-naive CD4+CXCR5+PD-1+ (ICOS+CD38+ or ICOS-CD38-). These receptors were taken from an adult who received the influenza vaccine.

This clone was observed a single time. V and J are TRBV28 and TRBJ2-1; D remains ambiguous. The CDR3 runs 13 residues. V was pared by 5 bases and J by 7 bases, with 12 bases between. Looked up from germline, CDR1 is MDHEN and CDR2 is SYDVKM. The chain's CDR3 is CASSRKPRNEQFF. In DNA form, the CDR3 reads TGTGCCAGCAGTCGCAAACCTAGGAATGAGCAGTTCTTC.

The V and J genes are TRBV7-2 and TRBJ2-7; D is possibly TRBD1 (5 bases). V was trimmed by 4 bases and J by 1 base, leaving 14 bases between them. The CDR3 has 15 residues. CDR1 and CDR2 (germline): SGHTA, FQGNSA. CDR3 in DNA: TGTGCCAGCAGCTCCCGGACATCCACATCCTACGAGCAGTACTTC. Encoded protein: CASSSRTSTSYEQYF.

This clone was seen only once. The V call is TRBV6-5, the J call TRBJ1-2; no definite D call. In germline, CDR1 is MNHEY, CDR2 SVGAGI. The V gene lost 6 bases and the J gene lost 5 bases, with 16 bases spanning the gap. The CDR3 extends over 14 amino acids. The CDR3 coding sequence is TGTGCCAGCAGAAGGGTAGGCAGTCAATATGGCTACACCTTC. Protein: CASRRVGSQYGYTF.

V gene TRBV14 combines with J gene TRBJ1-2, with D unresolved. V was trimmed by 4 bases and J by 5 bases, leaving 11 bases between them. Germline CDR1 reads SGHDN; CDR2 reads FVKESK. The CDR3 runs 13 residues. CDR3 region: CASSPGLQYGYTF. CDR3 nucleotides: TGTGCCAGCAGCCCGGGTCTCCAGTATGGCTACACCTTC. Full variable domain (rest looked up from reference TRBV14 and TRBJ1-2): EAGVTQFPSHSVIEKGQTVTLRCDPISGHDNLYWYRRVMGKEIKFLLHFVKESKQDESGMPNNRFLAERTGGTYSTLKVQPAELEDSGVYFCASSPGLQYGYTFGSGTRLTVV.

The chain joins TRBV20-1 to TRBJ1-2; no clear D gene. Germline-derived CDR1 and CDR2 are DFQATT and SNEGSKA (reference sequence). V shed 3 bases and J shed 8 bases, with 7 bases lying between them. CDR3 length: 10 residues. The CDR3 DNA is TGCAGTGCTAGGGACGTGGGCTACACCTTC. Its translation: CSARDVGYTF.

The chain recombines TRBV11-2 with TRBJ1-3; D unclear. Germline loops: CDR1 SGHAT, CDR2 FQNNGV. The CDR3 loop spans 15 amino acids. V dropped 3 bases and J dropped 0 bases, with 9 bases sitting between them. CDR3 residues: CASSFGRTSGNTIYF. The DNA for the CDR3 is TGTGCCAGCAGCTTTGGCAGGACCTCTGGAAACACCATATATTTT.

The chain has TRBV7-2 and TRBJ1-4; D remains unclear. CDR3 length: 16 residues. Per germline, CDR1 SGHTA and CDR2 FQGNSA. Trimming pared 4 bases from V and 0 bases from J, leaving 12 bases between. The DNA for the CDR3 is TGTGCCAGCAGCTACCGTCACGGGTCAACTAATGAAAAACTGTTTTTT. Protein: CASSYRHGSTNEKLFF. Drawing the rest from reference TRBV7-2 and TRBJ1-4, the complete variable domain is GAGVSQSPSNKVTEKGKDVELRCDPISGHTALYWYRQSLGQGLEFLIYFQGNSAPDKSGLPSDRFSAERTGGSVSTLTIQRTQQEDSAVYLCASSYRHGSTNEKLFFGSGTQLSVL.

The CDR3 is CASSRPGQAETQYF. CDR3 DNA sequence: TGTGCCAGCAGCCGGCCGGGACAGGCAGAGACCCAGTACTTC. The rearrangement uses TRBV11-3 and TRBJ2-5; 8 bases line up with TRBD1. Trimming removed 5 bases from V and 4 bases from J; junction bases left unmatched: 6. The CDR3 spans 14 residues. Germline-derived CDR1 and CDR2 are SGHNT and YENEEA.

CDR3 in amino acids: CASRELNSGANVLTF. In nucleotides, the CDR3 is TGTGCCAGTAGGGAATTGAACTCTGGGGCCAACGTCCTGACTTTC. The chain carries TRBV19 and TRBJ2-6; D ambiguous. The V end lost 6 bases, the J end lost 0 bases, and 9 bases lay between the germline ends. CDR1 and CDR2 (germline): LNHDA, SQIVND (reference sequence). The CDR3 is 15 residues long. Together with reference TRBV19 and TRBJ2-6, the CDR3 gives the full variable domain: DGGITQSPKYLFRKEGQNVTLSCEQNLNHDAMYWYRQDPGQGLRLIYYSQIVNDFQKGDIAEGYSVSREKKESFPLTVTSAQKNPTAFYLCASRELNSGANVLTFGAGSRLTVL.

The chain joins TRBV5-4 to TRBJ2-1; 11 positions match TRBD2. J lost 3 bases, V lost 4 bases, and 3 bases had no gene match. The CDR3 is 15 residues long. Looked up from germline, CDR1 is SGHNT and CDR2 is YYREEE (reference sequence). CDR3 loop: CASSSSGGDYNEQFF. The CDR3 nucleotides read TGTGCCAGCAGCAGTAGCGGGGGGGACTACAATGAGCAGTTCTTC.

V usage is TRBV7-8 and J usage is TRBJ2-2; D perhaps matches TRBD2 (7 bases). The CDR3 is 15 residues long. In germline, CDR1 is SGHVS, CDR2 FQNEAQ. Between the trimmed V and J ends, which lost 5 bases and 7 bases, there was a span of 17 bases. The CDR3 protein is CASSQNQGRGGELFF. As DNA, the CDR3 is TGTGCCAGCAGCCAGAACCAGGGGAGGGGCGGGGAGCTGTTTTTT.

The chain recombines TRBV7-2 with TRBJ1-3; D remains unclear. CDR1 and CDR2 from the germline V gene are SGHTA and FQGNSA. Trimming took 1 base from V and 0 from J, leaving 10 bases between them. CDR3 length: 16 residues. The DNA for the CDR3 is TGTGCCAGCAGCTTAGGGAGTCCGGTCTCTGGAAACACCATATATTTT. Protein: CASSLGSPVSGNTIYF.

The CDR3 region has the DNA TGTGCCAGCAGCTTGGGGGGGGACACTGAAGCTTTCTTT. This translates into CASSLGGDTEAFF. The genes are TRBV7-6 and TRBJ1-1, with D perhaps matching TRBD1 (5 bases). V lost 3 bases, J lost 3 bases, and 8 bases lay in between. Germline CDR1 and CDR2: SGHVS and FNYEAQ. This CDR3 has 13 residues.

The rearrangement uses TRBV30 and TRBJ1-2, with 7 bases fitting TRBD1. Germline V gives CDR1 GTSNPN, CDR2 SVGIG (reference sequence). The CDR3 has 14 residues. Trimming took 2 bases from V and 6 from J; bases not matched to a gene: 9. CDR3 in amino acids: CAWSKGGWVDGYTF. CDR3 DNA sequence: TGTGCCTGGAGTAAAGGGGGCTGGGTAGATGGCTACACCTTC.

This chain links TRBV20-1 with TRBJ1-3; D possibly corresponds to TRBD1 (6 bases). Trimming removed 6 bases at V and 8 bases at J, with 11 bases between. Germline CDR1 reads DFQATT; CDR2 reads SNEGSKA (reference sequence). This CDR3 has 11 amino acids. The CDR3 nucleotides read TGCAGTGCCCCAAAGGGGGACACCATATATTTT. Translated, it gives CSAPKGDTIYF.

The genes are TRBV7-2 and TRBJ2-1; 11 bases agree with TRBD1. The CDR3 totals 15 residues. CDR1 SGHTA and CDR2 FQGNSA come from the germline V gene. Trimming cost V 3 bases and J 10 bases; bases outside gene matches: 8. The CDR3 DNA sequence: TGTGCCAGCAGCTTGGCCCGGGACAGGGGGTTAGAGCAGTTCTTC. Its protein is CASSLARDRGLEQFF.

The gene calls are TRBV7-3 and TRBJ1-4; unclear D gene. Germline V gene sequence: CDR1 SGHTA, CDR2 FQGTGA. This CDR3 is built from 15 residues. Between the trimmed V and J ends, which lost 2 bases and 0 bases, there was a span of 7 bases. CDR3 region: CASSLGSATNEKLFF. CDR3 in DNA: TGTGCCAGCAGCTTAGGCAGTGCAACTAATGAAAAACTGTTTTTT.